This TCR beta chain was sequenced for a study of shared clonotypes between healthy human individuals. The assay was run at deep level. Here immunoSEQ multiplex PCR was the method, and the copy in TCRdb shows in-frame clones only, minus some. The sample shows approximately 980,000 clones, over 60% of them seen only once. Trimming pared 0 bases from V and 1 base from J, leaving 10 bases between. This CDR3 region has 15 residues. In germline, CDR1 is SGDLS, CDR2 YYNGEE. The chain has TRBV9 and TRBJ1-2; D unclear. Material: memory CD4+ T cells sorted from blood. Stated subset: CD45RA-negative fraction. The sequence was collected from a man aged 18 to 35 in good health. The CDR3 loop reads CASSVGMGDNYGYTF. CDR3 nucleotides: TGTGCCAGCAGCGTAGGTATGGGAGATAACTATGGCTACACCTTC.